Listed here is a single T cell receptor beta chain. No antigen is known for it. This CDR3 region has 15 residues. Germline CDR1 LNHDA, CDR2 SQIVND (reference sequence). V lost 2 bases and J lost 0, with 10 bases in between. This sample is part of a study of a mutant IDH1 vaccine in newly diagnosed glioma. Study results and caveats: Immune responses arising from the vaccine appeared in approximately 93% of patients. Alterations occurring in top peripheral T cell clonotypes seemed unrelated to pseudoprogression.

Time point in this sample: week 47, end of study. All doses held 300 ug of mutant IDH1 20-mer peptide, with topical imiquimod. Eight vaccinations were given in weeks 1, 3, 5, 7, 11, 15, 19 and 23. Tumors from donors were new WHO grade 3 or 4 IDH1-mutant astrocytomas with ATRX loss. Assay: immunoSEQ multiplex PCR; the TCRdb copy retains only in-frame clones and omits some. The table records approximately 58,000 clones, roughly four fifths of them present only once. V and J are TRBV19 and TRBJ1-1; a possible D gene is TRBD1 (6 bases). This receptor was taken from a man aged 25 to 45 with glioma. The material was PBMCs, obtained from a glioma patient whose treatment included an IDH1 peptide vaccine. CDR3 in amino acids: CASSIYRDVNTEAFF. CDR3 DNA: TGTGCCAGTAGTATATACAGGGATGTGAACACTGAAGCTTTCTTT.